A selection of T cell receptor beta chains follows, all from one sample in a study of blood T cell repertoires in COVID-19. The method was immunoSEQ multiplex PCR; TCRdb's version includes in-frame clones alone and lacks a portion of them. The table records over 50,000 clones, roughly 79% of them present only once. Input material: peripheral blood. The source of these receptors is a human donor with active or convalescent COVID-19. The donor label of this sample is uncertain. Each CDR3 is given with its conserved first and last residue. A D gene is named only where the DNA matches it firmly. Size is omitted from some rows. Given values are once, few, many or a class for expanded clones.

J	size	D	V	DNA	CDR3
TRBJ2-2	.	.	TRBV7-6	TGTGCCAGCAGCTTAGAAGGCGGGGCTAGGACCGGGGAGCTGTTTTTT	CASSLEGGARTGELFF
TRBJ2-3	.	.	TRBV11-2	TGTGCCAGCAGCACTCTTGGACTCCGCACAGATACGCAGTATTTT	CASSTLGLRTDTQYF
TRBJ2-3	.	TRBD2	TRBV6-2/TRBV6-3	TGTGCCAGCAGTTACTTCGCGGCTAGCGGGGCCACAGATACGCAGTATTTT	CASSYFAASGATDTQYF
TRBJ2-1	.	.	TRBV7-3	TGTGCCAGCAGACCGGGACCAGGAGGGGACAATGAGCAGTTCTTC	CASRPGPGGDNEQFF
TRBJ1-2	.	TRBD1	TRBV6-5	TGTGCCAGCAGTTCCTCCTGGACAGGGCAGGGGGGCTACACCTTC	CASSSSWTGQGGYTF
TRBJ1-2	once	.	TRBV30	TGTGCCTGGAGTCCCACGAGGGGGGGGGCGGCTGGCTACACCTTC	CAWSPTRGGAAGYTF
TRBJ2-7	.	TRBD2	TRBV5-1	TGCGCCAGCAGCTTGCCTAGCGGGAGCCACGAGCAGTACTTC	CASSLPSGSHEQYF
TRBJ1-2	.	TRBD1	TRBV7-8	TGTGCCAGCAGCTCATATACCGGGACAGGGGGCGCGAACTATGGCTACACCTTC	CASSSYTGTGGANYGYTF
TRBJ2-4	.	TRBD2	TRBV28	TGTGCCACCTCGAGGGAGGGAGCGCACAAAAACATTCAGTACTTC	CATSREGAHKNIQYF
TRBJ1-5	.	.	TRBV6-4	TGTGCCAACCAGGGCACTCTGTTCCCCGAATATGATAGCAATCAGCCCCAGCATTTT	CANQGTLFPEYDSNQPQHF
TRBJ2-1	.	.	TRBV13	TGTGCCAGCAGCTTAGGTCTCAATGAGCAGTTCTTC	CASSLGLNEQFF
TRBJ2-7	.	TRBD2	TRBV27	TGTGCCAGCAGTTTCCGACTAGCGGGAGGGGGCGAGCAGTACTTC	CASSFRLAGGGEQYF
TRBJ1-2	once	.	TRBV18	TGTGCCAGCTCACCACAGGGACATGAGGGCTACACCTTC	CASSPQGHEGYTF
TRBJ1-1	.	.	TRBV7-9	TGTGCCAGCAGCCGCCAGACAGAGAACACTGAAGCTTTCTTT	CASSRQTENTEAFF
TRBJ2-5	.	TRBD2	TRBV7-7	TGTGCTAGCAGCGAGGGGCGGACTAGCGGATGGCAAGAGACCCAGTACTTC	CASSEGRTSGWQETQYF
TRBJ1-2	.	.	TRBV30	TGTGCCTGGTTGTCAGCTAACTATGGCTACACCTTC	CAWLSANYGYTF
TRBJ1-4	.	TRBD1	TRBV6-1	TGTGCCAGCAGTGAAGCTGGGACAGCTAATGAAAAACTGTTTTTT	CASSEAGTANEKLFF
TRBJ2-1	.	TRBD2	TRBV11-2	TGTGCCAGCAGCTTCGGTCTAGCGGGAGAGGACAATGAGCAGTTCTTC	CASSFGLAGEDNEQFF
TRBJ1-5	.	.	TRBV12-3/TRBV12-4	TGTGCCAGCGGCAAGGGGATTGGGCCCCAGCATTTT	CASGKGIGPQHF
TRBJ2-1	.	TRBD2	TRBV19	TGTGCCAGTAGTGCAGGACTAGCGGGACCCTACAATGAGCAGTTCTTC	CASSAGLAGPYNEQFF
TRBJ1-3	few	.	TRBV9	TGTGCCAGCAGCTACCCGGGTGCTGGAAACACCATATATTTT	CASSYPGAGNTIYF
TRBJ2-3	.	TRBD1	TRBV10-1	TGCGCCAGCAGTGAGAGGACAGGGGGCCAGGATACGCAGTATTTT	CASSERTGGQDTQYF